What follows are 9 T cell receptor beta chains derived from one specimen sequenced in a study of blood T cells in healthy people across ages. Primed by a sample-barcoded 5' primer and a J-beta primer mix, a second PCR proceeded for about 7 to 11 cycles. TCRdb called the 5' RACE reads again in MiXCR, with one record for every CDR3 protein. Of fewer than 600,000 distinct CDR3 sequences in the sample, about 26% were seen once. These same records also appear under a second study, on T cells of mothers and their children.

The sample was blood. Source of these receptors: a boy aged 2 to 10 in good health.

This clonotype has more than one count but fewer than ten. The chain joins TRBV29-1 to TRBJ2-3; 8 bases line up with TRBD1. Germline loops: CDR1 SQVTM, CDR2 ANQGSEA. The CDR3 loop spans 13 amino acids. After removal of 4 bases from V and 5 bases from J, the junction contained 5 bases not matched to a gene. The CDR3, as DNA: TGCAGCGTTGTTTACAGGGGGATAGATACGCAGTATTTT. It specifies CSVVYRGIDTQYF.

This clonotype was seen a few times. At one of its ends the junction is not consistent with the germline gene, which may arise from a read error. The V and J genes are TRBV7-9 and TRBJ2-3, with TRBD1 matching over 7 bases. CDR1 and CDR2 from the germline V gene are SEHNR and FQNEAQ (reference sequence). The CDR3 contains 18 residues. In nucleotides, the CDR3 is TGTGCCAGCAGCCCTATTATAAACCGGGACAGCCACACAGGTACGCAGTATTTT. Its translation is CASSPIINRDSHTGTQYF.

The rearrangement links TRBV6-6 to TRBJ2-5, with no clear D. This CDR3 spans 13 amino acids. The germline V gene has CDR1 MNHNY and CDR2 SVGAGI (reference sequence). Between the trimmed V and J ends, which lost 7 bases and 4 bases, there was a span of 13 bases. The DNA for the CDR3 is TGTGCCAGCACTGAGACGTGGCGAGAGACCCAGTACTTC. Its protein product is CASTETWRETQYF.

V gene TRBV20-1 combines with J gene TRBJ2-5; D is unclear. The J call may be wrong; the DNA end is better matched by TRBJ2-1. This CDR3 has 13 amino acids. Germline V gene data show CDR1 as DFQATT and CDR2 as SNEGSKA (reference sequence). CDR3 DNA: TGCAGTGCTAGAGCCACATCGAACAATGAGCAGTTCTTC. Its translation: CSARATSNNEQFF.

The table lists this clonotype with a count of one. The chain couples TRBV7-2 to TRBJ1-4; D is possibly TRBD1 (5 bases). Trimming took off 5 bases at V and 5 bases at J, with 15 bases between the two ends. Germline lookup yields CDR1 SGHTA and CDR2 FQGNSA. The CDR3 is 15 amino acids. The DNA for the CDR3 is TGTGCCAGCAGCCGAGAAGGGAGGGGAAATGAAAAACTGTTTTTT. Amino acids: CASSREGRGNEKLFF.

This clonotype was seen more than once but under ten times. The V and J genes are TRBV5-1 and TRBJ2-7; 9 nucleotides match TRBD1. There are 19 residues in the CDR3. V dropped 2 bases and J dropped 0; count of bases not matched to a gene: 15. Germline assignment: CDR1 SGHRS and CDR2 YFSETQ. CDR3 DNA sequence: TGCGCCAGCAGCTTACACAGGGGGCACTCCTGGACCTTCTCCTACGAGCAGTACTTC. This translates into CASSLHRGHSWTFSYEQYF.

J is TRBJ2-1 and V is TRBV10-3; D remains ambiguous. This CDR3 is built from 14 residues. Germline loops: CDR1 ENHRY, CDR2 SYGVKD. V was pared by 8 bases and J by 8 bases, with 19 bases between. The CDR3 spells CAIPGPGRGDEQFF. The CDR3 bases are TGTGCCATCCCCGGACCCGGTCGTGGTGATGAGCAGTTCTTC.

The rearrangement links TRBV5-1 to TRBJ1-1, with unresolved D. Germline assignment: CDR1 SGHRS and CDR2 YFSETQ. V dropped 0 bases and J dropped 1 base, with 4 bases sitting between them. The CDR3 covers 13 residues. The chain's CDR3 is CASSLAKNTEAFF. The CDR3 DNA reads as TGCGCCAGCAGCTTGGCAAAGAACACTGAAGCTTTCTTT.

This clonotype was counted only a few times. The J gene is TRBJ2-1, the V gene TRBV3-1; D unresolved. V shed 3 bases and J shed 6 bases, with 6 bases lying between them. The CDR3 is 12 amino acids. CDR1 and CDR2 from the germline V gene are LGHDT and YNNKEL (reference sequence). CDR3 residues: CASSQARNEQFF. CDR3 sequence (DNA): TGTGCCAGCAGCCAGGCCCGCAATGAGCAGTTCTTC.